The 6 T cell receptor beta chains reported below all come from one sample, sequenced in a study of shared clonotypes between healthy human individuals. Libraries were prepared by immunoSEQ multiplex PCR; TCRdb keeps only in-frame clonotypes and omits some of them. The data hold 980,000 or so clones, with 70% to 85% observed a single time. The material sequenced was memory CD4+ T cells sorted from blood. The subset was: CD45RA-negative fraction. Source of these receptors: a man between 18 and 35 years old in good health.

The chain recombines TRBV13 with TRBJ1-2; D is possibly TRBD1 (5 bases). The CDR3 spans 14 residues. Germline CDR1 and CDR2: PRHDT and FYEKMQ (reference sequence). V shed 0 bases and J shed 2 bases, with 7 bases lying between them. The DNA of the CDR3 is TGTGCCAGCAGCTTAGGTCAGGGAAACTATGGCTACACCTTC. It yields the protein CASSLGQGNYGYTF.

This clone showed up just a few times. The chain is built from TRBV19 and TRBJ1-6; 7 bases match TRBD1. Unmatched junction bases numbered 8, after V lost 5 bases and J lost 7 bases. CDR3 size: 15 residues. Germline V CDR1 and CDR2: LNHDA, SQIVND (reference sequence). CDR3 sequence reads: CASSLGQTINSPLHF. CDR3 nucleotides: TGTGCCAGTAGTCTGGGACAGACTATCAATTCACCCCTCCACTTT.

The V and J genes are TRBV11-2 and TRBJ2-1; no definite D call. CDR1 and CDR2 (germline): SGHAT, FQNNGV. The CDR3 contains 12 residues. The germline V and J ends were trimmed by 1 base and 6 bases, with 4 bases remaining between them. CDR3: CASSLAFNEQFF. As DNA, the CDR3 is TGTGCCAGCAGCTTAGCCTTCAATGAGCAGTTCTTC.

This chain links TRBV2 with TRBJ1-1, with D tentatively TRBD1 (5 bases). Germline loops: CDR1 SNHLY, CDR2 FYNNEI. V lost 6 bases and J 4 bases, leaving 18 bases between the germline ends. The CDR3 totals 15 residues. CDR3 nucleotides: TGTGCCAGCAGAGCAGGGAAAGTAGGGAGCACTGAAGCTTTCTTT. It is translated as CASRAGKVGSTEAFF.

The CDR3 DNA reads TGTGCCAGTAGTCCCTCCGGACAGGCCGAGCAGTACTTC. Protein product: CASSPSGQAEQYF. V usage is TRBV19 and J usage is TRBJ2-7; 7 nucleotides line up with TRBD1. Germline CDR1 is LNHDA and CDR2 is SQIVND (reference sequence). V trimming: 5 bases; J trimming: 6 bases; junction bases outside the gene matches: 7. This CDR3 region has 13 residues.

DNA for the CDR3: TGTGCCAGCAGCCGACTAGCGGCGAACACCGGGGAGCTGTTTTTT. It is translated as CASSRLAANTGELFF. This rearrangement joins TRBV6-6 to TRBJ2-2; 9 bases are a match to TRBD2. Looked up from germline, CDR1 is MNHNY and CDR2 is SVGAGI (reference sequence). V was pared by 6 bases and J by 0 bases, with 2 bases of the junction left unmatched. The CDR3 has 15 amino acids.